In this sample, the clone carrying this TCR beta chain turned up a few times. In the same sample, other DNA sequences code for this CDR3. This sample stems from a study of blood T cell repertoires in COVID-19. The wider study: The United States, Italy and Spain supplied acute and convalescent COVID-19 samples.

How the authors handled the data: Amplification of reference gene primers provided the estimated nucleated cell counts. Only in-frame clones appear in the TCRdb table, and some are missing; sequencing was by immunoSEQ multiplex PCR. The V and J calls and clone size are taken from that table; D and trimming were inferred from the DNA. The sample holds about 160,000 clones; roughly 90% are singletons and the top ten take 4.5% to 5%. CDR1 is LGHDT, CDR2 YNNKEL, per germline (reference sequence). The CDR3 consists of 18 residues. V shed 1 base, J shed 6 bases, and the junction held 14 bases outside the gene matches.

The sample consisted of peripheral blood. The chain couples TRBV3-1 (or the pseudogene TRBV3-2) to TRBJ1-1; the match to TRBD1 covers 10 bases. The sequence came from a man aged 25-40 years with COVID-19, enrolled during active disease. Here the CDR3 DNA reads TGTGCCAGCAGCCAAGGGGGCGAGTGGACAGGGGGAAAGTCTGAAGCTTTCTTT. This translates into CASSQGGEWTGGKSEAFF.